This TCR beta chain is drawn from a study of cytomegalovirus exposure and HLA in healthy donors. For the study at large: The 666 first-cohort repertoires shared a platform with the 120 or so validation repertoires, as reported in a later analysis. Whole-study results and caveats: The authors listed 164 TCR beta chains as cytomegalovirus-associated. With high specificity and sensitivity, the classifier reportedly diagnosed cytomegalovirus status.

Germline values: CDR1 GTSNPN, CDR2 SVGIG (reference sequence). The CDR3 extends over 16 amino acids. The V and J ends lost 0 bases and 3 bases, in that order; junction bases with no gene match: 11. Concerning this clone itself: Its antigen is as yet unknown.

The repertoire was sequenced with immunoSEQ multiplex PCR; TCRdb's copy has only in-frame clones and lacks some. The table lists about 140,000 clones, over 80% of them singletons. The sequenced sample consisted of PBMCs. The chain employs TRBV30 and TRBJ2-7; 7 nucleotides line up with TRBD2. This clonotype originated in a man between 18 and 35 years old in good health and CMV-seropositive. DNA of the CDR3: TGTGCCTGGAGTGTAGCCCGGACTAGTGTTGTCTACGAGCAGTACTTC. Its protein product is CAWSVARTSVVYEQYF.